The TCR beta chain described here comes from a study of cytomegalovirus exposure and HLA in healthy donors (dated 2017 in TCRdb). In the study overall: According to an earlier analysis of 587 of the donors, 150 million to 200 million T cells yielded 90 million to 140 million unique TCR beta sequences and 250 to 350 Gb of sequence data. An early release that covered 640 HLA-typed donors contained around 300 gigabases of sequencing data and around 80 million unique TCR sequences. Of the roughly 400 genotyped donors, less than 85% were placed in the genetic ancestry cluster associated with self-reported Caucasian donors. The study aimed to test whether signatures of past pathogen exposure could be identified by cataloging public T cell receptors. Using immunosequencing, the study profiled T cell repertoires from around 670 subjects and related those repertoires to cytomegalovirus serostatus. In addition to the first cohort of around 670 subjects, a separate validation cohort of 120 different subjects was used. To predict cytomegalovirus infection status, the study combined high-throughput TCR immunosequencing, statistical association of individual TCRs with disease status, and machine learning. To study patterns of TCR occurrence, a later analysis re-analyzed previously published TCR beta repertoires from hundreds of donors and added high-resolution HLA genotyping. Rather than using new phenotypic data, the later analysis identified candidate immune exposures from TCR beta sequences and from how often those sequences occurred across donors. An earlier analysis of 450 to 750 of the donors used high-throughput TCR beta sequencing to judge whether each TCR beta V gene segment behaved as functional or pseudogenic. Donor age, sex, ethnicity and CMV serostatus were compiled alongside the repertoire data. A later genetic analysis took genome-wide SNP genotypes for about 55% of the roughly 700 donors and used that subset as a discovery cohort. Every discovery cohort repertoire had been produced on one sequencing platform. HLA typing included class I and class II loci at four-digit resolution. The number of typed donors differed by locus: about 620-630 for A, B, C, DRB1 and DQB1; some 500 for DQA1; approximately 610 for DPA1; and some 430 for DPB1. Several DR-DQ haplotypes were handled as single units for association and clustering because linkage in the cohort was strong. Among around 400 genotyped donors of the cohort, an average of around 250,000 unique TCR beta nucleotide sequences was sequenced per donor, of which about 18% were non-productive. The study at large found these results: HLA typing was unavailable for some donors at each locus, so association tests used only the typed subset. Because counts were too low, under 20 rarely observed V segments, including chromosome 9 orphons, were left out of the earlier analysis of a few hundred of the donors. According to a later analysis, parvovirus B19, influenza, CMV and Epstein-Barr virus appeared linked to several top co-occurrence clusters. In an earlier analysis of about 540 of the donors, most TCR beta V segments were observed in productive rearrangements about 87% or about 30% of the time, broadly matching IMGT annotations. Three of the identified cytomegalovirus-associated TCR beta chains were confirmed in vitro to be specific for cytomegalovirus antigens. Linkage disequilibrium might explain the correlated functional status among segregating V segments, but an unknown experimental factor could not be ruled out. Specific HLA alleles were associated with more than 15,000 TCR beta sequences at a false discovery rate of 0.05 in a later analysis. The study listed 150 to 200 TCR beta chains as associated with cytomegalovirus. A further reported finding was that TCR beta sequences accurately predicted the HLA-A and HLA-B alleles for most subjects in the first cohort. The only immune exposure information available for the cohort was CMV serostatus. In a later analysis, the rate of TCR association differed among HLA loci, with DRB1 alleles having the most associated TCRs and HLA-C alleles having the fewest. A cluster of highly shared sequence variants was judged likely to be a technical artifact of the sequencing pipeline. A later genetic analysis reported fewer N-insertions in productive TCRs among donors in an Asian-associated ancestry cluster than the roughly 620-donor mean. Most CMV-associated TCR beta chains appeared to be HLA-restricted in a later analysis, and the HLA associations seemed to be driven largely by CMV exposure. Most TCR sequences were observed very rarely across donors, whereas some public TCRs were present in many individuals. Only TCR beta chains were sequenced in this cohort, and the absence of alpha or paired-chain data limited detectable features. Presence/absence analyses assumed roughly uniform sequencing depth across donors, an assumption that may not hold. The classifier was reported to diagnose cytomegalovirus status with high specificity and sensitivity in both the original cohort and the validation cohort. The authors suggested that the approach could potentially be generalized to other disease states and immunological phenotypes. Strong co-occurrence of HLA alleles, especially DR and DQ, made assigning TCR associations to individual alleles difficult. Compared with equally common non-associated chains, HLA-associated TCR beta chains in a later analysis were more clonally expanded and had lower generation probabilities. A later genetic analysis associated a missense DCLRE1C variant with V-gene and J-gene trimming of TCR beta chains, and an independent cohort replicated the association.

The cohort comprised more than 550 healthy bone marrow donors. All cohort members were sampled while nominally healthy, although unrecorded immune exposures were likely present. The donor tested CMV seronegative and was one of the 352 seronegative cohort members. Each donor provided a peripheral blood sample, and peripheral blood mononuclear cells were used for TCR beta sequencing. The Qiagen DNeasy Blood Extraction Kit was used to extract genomic DNA from the blood cell samples. In this sample, this clone turned up once. Its antigen is unknown. No much larger clone is present one base from it, and per-base qualities are unavailable. Preparation of the library involved the immunoSEQ multiplex PCR assay. The multiplex PCR relied on a mix of 60 forward primers for TCR Vbeta segments and 13 reverse primers for TCR Jbeta segments. Amplification of the CDR3 region of rearranged TCR beta genes was performed with a multiplex PCR assay on genomic DNA. The Illumina HiSeq System was used to sequence the amplified TCR beta libraries as 87-base-pair reads. In the source study's methods: A later analysis counted about 80 million unique TCR beta chains across the 550 to 800 repertoires, and roughly 10 million of these chains were shared by at least two donors. A nearest-neighbor algorithm error-corrected the raw reads and collapsed the reads into unique sequences, merging closely related sequences to remove PCR and sequencing errors. To assign V, D and J gene segments, CDR3 sequences were aligned to IMGT reference sequences. For a sequence to be retained, a match of at least six nucleotides was required to both a V gene segment and a J gene segment. A rearrangement was called productive if the CDR3 had no stop codons and remained in frame with V and J, and every other rearrangement was called non-productive. CDR3 was defined by IMGT convention, running from the second conserved V-encoded cysteine to the conserved J-encoded phenylalanine. The earlier analysis of about 610 of the donors excluded sequences that lacked an unambiguous match to a single V gene segment. In an earlier analysis of several hundred of the donors, a V segment was called functional when productive rearrangements were above 56.7%, and segregating when the standard deviation between donors exceeded 5%. To diagnose cytomegalovirus status from the catalog of TCR beta chain sequences, a statistical classification framework was built. In a later analysis, TCR nucleotide sequences were compared against IMGT/GENE-DB human TR gene sequences so that V and J genes could be assigned. A later analysis assigned CDR3 sequences and most-parsimonious VDJ recombination scenarios with the TCRdist pipeline. In a later analysis, every TCR beta chain was defined by the combination of its CDR3 amino acid sequence and its V-gene family, and reads without a unique V-gene family were dropped. A later analysis removed nearly 600 highly shared, low-generation-probability nucleotide sequences to deal with suspected cross-contamination and a sequencing artifact. In a later analysis, a clonal expansion index for each public chain was calculated from normalized within-repertoire ranks of inferred template counts. A later analysis computed generation probabilities with a VDJ recombination model fitted to out-of-frame rearrangements, and checked the results against IGoR. In a later analysis, hypergeometric tests were used to score TCR-TCR, TCR-HLA and TCR-CMV co-occurrence, with a repertoire-size bias correction applied to TCR pairs. To estimate false discovery rates, a later analysis permuted the HLA or CMV assignments 20 times. In a later analysis, co-occurring TCRs were grouped with DBSCAN, and TCRdist sequence similarity was added when clustering was performed within HLA-allele-positive subsets. Co-occurrence clustering excluded repertoires with fewer than 30,000 or more than 120,000 public chains, plus five with anomalous nucleotide sharing. Drawn from immuneACCESS, this table holds only the in-frame rearrangements with V and J called that TCRdb kept. Clones are partly lost; checked studies trace under half to an unresolved V gene and leave the rest unexplained. The V and J calls and clone size come from that table; D and trimming were worked out from the DNA. Here the sample has over 150,000 clones; 87% occur a single time. Jointly, the top ten make up over 0.8% of the sample.

This receptor was identified in a woman between 25 and 40 years old in good health and CMV-seronegative. The sample consisted of PBMCs.

DNA sequence: TGTGCCACCACCGAGGCTAGCGGGAGAGGCTACGAGCAGTACTTC. This gives the protein CATTEASGRGYEQYF. The chain uses TRBV6-5 and TRBJ2-7, and 10 junctional nucleotides match TRBD2. The germline V gene sets CDR1 to MNHEY and CDR2 to SVGAGI. From V the trimming removes 10 bases and from J it removes 3 bases, while the gene matches leave 12 bases of the junction unaccounted for. From the cysteine through the phenylalanine, the CDR3 covers 15 amino acids. Only CDR3 DNA remains: 45 bases, in frame from the first base.